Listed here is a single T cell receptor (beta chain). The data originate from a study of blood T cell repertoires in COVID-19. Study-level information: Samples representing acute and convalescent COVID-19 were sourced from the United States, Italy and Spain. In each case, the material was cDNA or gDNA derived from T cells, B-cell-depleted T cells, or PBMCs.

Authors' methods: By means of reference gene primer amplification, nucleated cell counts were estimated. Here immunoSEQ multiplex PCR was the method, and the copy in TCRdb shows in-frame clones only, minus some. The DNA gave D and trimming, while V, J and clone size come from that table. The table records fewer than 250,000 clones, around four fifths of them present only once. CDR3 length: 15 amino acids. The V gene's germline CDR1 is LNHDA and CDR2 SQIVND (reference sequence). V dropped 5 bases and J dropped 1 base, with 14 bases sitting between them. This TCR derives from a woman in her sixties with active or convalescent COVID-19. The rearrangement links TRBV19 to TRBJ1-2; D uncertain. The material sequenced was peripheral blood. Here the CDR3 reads CASSPTPGINYGYTF. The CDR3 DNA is TGTGCCAGTAGTCCAACCCCAGGCATTAACTATGGCTACACCTTC.